The rows below give T cell receptor beta chains drawn from one sample of a study of shared clonotypes between healthy human individuals. Generated by immunoSEQ multiplex PCR, the TCRdb table keeps only in-frame clones and is missing some. The sample yields approximately 500,000 clones, 75% to 80% seen once. Sequencing input: PBMCs. Receptors were obtained from a woman aged 40 to 50 in good health. Some clones in this sample may be carry-over from other donors' samples. Both conserved end residues are part of each CDR3. The order of the fields is J gene, V gene, D gene, clone size, CDR3 protein, CDR3 DNA. D genes are given only for firm matches. Clone size is stated in some rows and not others, as once, few, many or a class when expanded.

>TRBJ2-2|TRBV7-3|NA|NA
CASSDSPSPGAGELFF
TGTGCCAGCAGCGACTCTCCCTCCCCGGGGGCCGGGGAGCTGTTTTTT
>TRBJ1-3|TRBV18|NA|NA
CASSPRGDSGNTIYF
TGTGCCAGCTCACCACGGGGGGACTCTGGAAACACCATATATTTT
>TRBJ2-6|TRBV25-1|NA|once
CASSLHGSGANVLTF
TGTGCCAGCAGCCTACACGGCTCTGGGGCCAACGTCCTGACTTTC
>TRBJ2-7|TRBV5-1|NA|NA
CASSLVETYEQYF
TGCGCCAGCAGCTTGGTTGAGACCTACGAGCAGTACTTC
>TRBJ1-5|TRBV10-3|NA|NA
CAISPDSFGYSNQPQHF
TGTGCCATCAGCCCCGACAGTTTCGGCTATAGCAATCAGCCCCAGCATTTT
>TRBJ1-2|TRBV11-2|TRBD1|few
CASSGTGYGYTF
TGTGCCAGCAGCGGGACAGGCTATGGCTACACCTTC
>TRBJ2-1|TRBV7-2|NA|NA
CASSSGLLKRFF
TGTGCCAGCAGCTCGGGCCTCTTAAAGCGGTTCTTC
>TRBJ2-5|TRBV18|TRBD1|once
CASSGTAFQETQYF
TGTGCCAGCTCGGGGACAGCCTTCCAAGAGACCCAGTACTTC
>TRBJ2-2|TRBV30|NA|NA
CAWDTSDGLTGELFF
TGTGCCTGGGATACCTCGGACGGACTCACCGGGGAGCTGTTTTTT
>TRBJ1-5|TRBV30|TRBD1|NA
CAWTPGQLINQPQHF
TGTGCCTGGACGCCGGGACAGCTTATTAATCAGCCCCAGCATTTT
>TRBJ2-2|TRBV9|NA|NA
CASSDQGRFGELFF
TGTGCCAGCAGTGACCAGGGTCGGTTCGGGGAGCTGTTTTTT
>TRBJ1-6|TRBV7-9|NA|NA
CASSLEGSPLHF
TGTGCCAGCAGCTTAGAGGGCTCACCCCTCCACTTT
>TRBJ1-1|TRBV4-1|NA|NA
CASSQVIPGLTNTEAFF
TGCGCCAGCAGCCAAGTAATCCCAGGGTTGACGAACACTGAAGCTTTCTTT
>TRBJ2-7|TRBV21-1|NA|many
CASSKETSLPSYEQYF
TGTGCCAGCAGCAAAGAGACTAGTTTGCCTTCCTACGAGCAGTACTTC
>TRBJ2-7|TRBV7-8|NA|NA
CASRKTTVSYEQYF
TGTGCCAGCAGAAAAACGACAGTTTCCTACGAGCAGTACTTC
>TRBJ2-2|TRBV5-5|NA|NA
CASSPGRVDREVNTGELFF
TGTGCCAGCAGCCCTGGGAGGGTGGACAGGGAGGTAAACACCGGGGAGCTGTTTTTT
>TRBJ1-5|TRBV2|NA|once
CASSANRAVGNQPQHF
TGTGCCAGCAGTGCGAACAGGGCGGTTGGAAATCAGCCCCAGCATTTT
>TRBJ2-2|TRBV5-1|NA|NA
CASSLGGMNTGELFF
TGCGCCAGCAGCTTGGGGGGTATGAACACCGGGGAGCTGTTTTTT
>TRBJ2-7|TRBV7-2|TRBD1|NA
CASSRDRGPYEQYF
TGTGCCAGCAGCCGGGACAGGGGGCCCTACGAGCAGTACTTC
>TRBJ2-7|TRBV13|NA|NA
CASSASGPSSYEQYF
TGTGCCAGCAGTGCGAGCGGGCCCTCCTCCTACGAGCAGTACTTC
>TRBJ2-7|TRBV7-6|NA|many
CASSLNGAAYEQYF
TGTGCCAGCAGCTTAAACGGGGCCGCCTACGAGCAGTACTTC
>TRBJ2-7|TRBV28|NA|NA
CASSLRAGGTFANEQYF
TGTGCCAGCAGTCTGAGGGCCGGGGGGACATTCGCCAACGAGCAGTACTTC
>TRBJ1-5|TRBV10-3|NA|few
CAISESFRGAVNQPQHF
TGTGCCATCAGTGAGTCGTTTCGGGGGGCAGTCAATCAGCCCCAGCATTTT
>TRBJ2-5|TRBV5-1|TRBD2|NA
CASSSGLAEKQETQYF
TGCGCCAGCAGCTCGGGACTAGCGGAGAAGCAAGAGACCCAGTACTTC
>TRBJ1-2|TRBV21-1|NA|NA
CASSIGTGHYGYTF
TGTGCCAGCAGCATCGGGACAGGTCATTATGGCTACACCTTC
>TRBJ2-7|TRBV28|NA|NA
CASSLRRGRVYEQYF
TGTGCCAGCAGTTTACGGCGCGGCAGGGTCTACGAGCAGTACTTC
>TRBJ1-3|TRBV19|NA|NA
CASSIGAAIYF
TGTGCCAGTAGTATCGGAGCGGCCATATATTTT